The rows below give T cell receptor beta chains drawn from one sample of a study of blood T cell repertoires in COVID-19. Measured with immunoSEQ multiplex PCR; TCRdb has only the in-frame clones, and not every one. The sample lists approximately 500,000 clones, roughly 90% occurring once. Input material: PBMCs or T cells enriched from blood (not recorded which). The receptor source for this set is a woman between 40 and 55 years old who had recovered from COVID-19. Both conserved end residues are part of each CDR3. A D gene is named only where the DNA matches it firmly. Size values are once, few and many counts, or a class for expanded clones, and some rows have none.

clone_size	v_call	d_call	j_call	cdr3_aa	cdr3_nt
NA	TRBV19	TRBD2	TRBJ2-5	CASTRRGATSGLQETQYF	TGTGCCAGTACCAGGCGGGGGGCGACTAGCGGGTTACAAGAGACCCAGTACTTC
NA	TRBV11-2	TRBD2	TRBJ2-5	CASSRGGGRRGQETQYF	TGTGCCAGCAGCCGGGGGGGCGGGAGAAGAGGTCAAGAGACCCAGTACTTC
NA	TRBV10-3	TRBD2	TRBJ2-1	CAISGTSGRKSSYNEQFF	TGTGCCATCAGTGGAACTAGCGGGAGGAAGAGCTCCTACAATGAGCAGTTCTTC
NA	TRBV3-1/TRBV3-2	NA	TRBJ2-5	CASSQDRASGAIQETQYF	TGTGCCAGCAGCCAAGATCGTGCGTCGGGAGCGATCCAAGAGACCCAGTACTTC
NA	TRBV7-9	NA	TRBJ1-3	CASTFRVRGGNTIYF	TGTGCCAGCACCTTCCGGGTCCGAGGGGGAAACACCATATATTTT
NA	TRBV7-2	TRBD2	TRBJ2-5	CASSRSVRLGEGETQYF	TGTGCCAGCAGCCGTAGCGTGAGGTTGGGGGAGGGAGAGACCCAGTACTTC
few	TRBV29-1	TRBD1	TRBJ1-1	CSGNRGVTEAFF	TGCAGCGGCAACAGGGGAGTAACTGAAGCTTTCTTT
NA	TRBV7-9	TRBD1	TRBJ2-2	CASSALPGQGAGELFF	TGTGCCAGCAGCGCACTGCCGGGACAGGGAGCCGGGGAGCTGTTTTTT
NA	TRBV4-1	NA	TRBJ1-4	CASSHRGGRGEKLFF	TGCGCCAGCAGCCATCGGGGGGGGCGCGGCGAAAAACTGTTTTTT
NA	TRBV27	NA	TRBJ1-2	CASSLFPPQGIDGYTF	TGTGCCAGCAGTTTATTTCCCCCACAGGGAATCGATGGCTACACCTTC
few	TRBV2	NA	TRBJ1-3	CASTDIAGNTIYF	TGTGCCAGCACTGACATTGCTGGAAACACCATATATTTT
NA	TRBV7-2	NA	TRBJ2-1	CASSLSSGLRGNEQFF	TGTGCCAGCAGCTTAAGTTCCGGCCTACGAGGTAATGAGCAGTTCTTC
NA	TRBV5-6	TRBD2	TRBJ2-7	CASSPRGLAIGYEQYF	TGTGCCAGCAGCCCCAGGGGACTAGCGATTGGGTACGAGCAGTACTTC
NA	TRBV6-5	TRBD1	TRBJ1-2	CASTSPGQLRGYTF	TGTGCCAGCACTTCTCCGGGACAGCTTAGGGGCTACACCTTC
once	TRBV9	TRBD1	TRBJ1-2	CASSVPGQGAAGYTF	TGTGCCAGCAGCGTGCCGGGACAGGGGGCGGCTGGCTACACCTTC
NA	TRBV18	TRBD2	TRBJ2-4	CASSPTGGNIAKNIQYF	TGTGCCAGCTCACCTACGGGAGGGAATATAGCCAAAAACATTCAGTACTTC
NA	TRBV5-1	NA	TRBJ2-1	CASSLGGRGNNEQFF	TGCGCCAGCAGCTTGGGAGGCAGGGGAAACAATGAGCAGTTCTTC
few	TRBV18	NA	TRBJ1-2	CASSPGGVTNYGYTF	TGTGCCAGCTCACCTGGCGGGGTGACCAACTATGGCTACACCTTC
once	TRBV7-9	NA	TRBJ2-2	CASSSQGRDGELFF	TGTGCCAGCAGCTCACAGGGCAGGGACGGGGAGCTGTTTTTT
NA	TRBV6-6	NA	TRBJ1-1	CASSSRGNTEAFF	TGTGCCAGCAGTAGTAGGGGGAACACTGAAGCTTTCTTT
NA	TRBV3-1/TRBV3-2	NA	TRBJ2-1	CASSPLLGGAKSSYNEQFF	TGTGCCAGCAGCCCTCTCCTGGGTGGAGCGAAGAGCTCCTACAATGAGCAGTTCTTC
NA	TRBV6-5	NA	TRBJ1-3	CASSYSSGLGNTIYF	TGTGCCAGCAGTTACTCGAGTGGGCTTGGAAACACCATATATTTT
NA	TRBV7-9	NA	TRBJ2-7	CASSLAPRERGYEQYF	TGTGCCAGCAGCTTAGCCCCCCGGGAGAGAGGGTACGAGCAGTACTTC
few	TRBV12-3/TRBV12-4	NA	TRBJ2-3	CASSPRDTQYF	TGTGCCAGCAGCCCCAGGGATACGCAGTATTTT
NA	TRBV7-9	TRBD1	TRBJ1-2	CASSLGQGLRYGYTF	TGTGCCAGCAGCTTAGGACAGGGACTTAGGTATGGCTACACCTTC
once	TRBV2	NA	TRBJ1-4	CASRDIWPSLNEKLFF	TGTGCCAGCAGGGACATATGGCCCTCCCTTAATGAAAAACTGTTTTTT
NA	TRBV4-3	TRBD2	TRBJ2-1	CASSQLAVTYNEQFF	TGCGCCAGCAGCCAGCTAGCGGTTACCTACAATGAGCAGTTCTTC
NA	TRBV19	NA	TRBJ2-4	CASSIRQGWEQYF	TGTGCCAGTAGTATACGTCAGGGGTGGGAGCAGTACTTC
NA	TRBV24-1	NA	TRBJ2-1	CATSDYSGRVVF	TGTGCCACCAGTGATTATTCCGGCCGGGTGGTCTTC
NA	TRBV9	NA	TRBJ1-1	CASSRLGANTEAFF	TGTGCCAGCAGCCGTCTTGGGGCGAACACTGAAGCTTTCTTT
few	TRBV7-2	TRBD2	TRBJ2-5	CASRRSSGTSGETQYF	TGTGCCAGCAGGCGCAGTTCCGGGACTAGCGGAGAGACCCAGTACTTC
NA	TRBV27	TRBD2	TRBJ2-1	CASSIYVGGSFHEQFF	TGTGCCAGCAGCATTTACGTCGGGGGGTCATTTCATGAGCAGTTCTTC
NA	TRBV7-6	TRBD1	TRBJ2-3	CASSLAWTGVPDTQYF	TGTGCCAGCAGCTTAGCGTGGACAGGGGTCCCAGATACGCAGTATTTT
NA	TRBV6-6	TRBD1	TRBJ1-5	CASSHSGQGEQPQHF	TGTGCCAGCAGCCATTCGGGACAGGGTGAACAGCCCCAGCATTTT
NA	TRBV30	NA	TRBJ1-6	CALGSAYNSPLHF	TGTGCCCTGGGGAGCGCCTATAATTCACCCCTCCACTTT
NA	TRBV7-9	TRBD1	TRBJ2-7	CASSPFGPGQTLYF	TGTGCCAGCAGCCCATTCGGACCGGGACAGACGCTGTACTTC
NA	TRBV9	NA	TRBJ2-7	CASSVAPSGVFYEQYF	TGTGCCAGCAGCGTAGCCCCCTCGGGAGTCTTCTACGAGCAGTACTTC
few	TRBV7-9	NA	TRBJ1-3	CASSPKGHGNTIYF	TGTGCCAGCAGCCCAAAGGGGCACGGAAACACCATATATTTT
NA	TRBV19	NA	TRBJ1-4	CASSIGNSINEKLFF	TGTGCCAGTAGTATCGGTAACAGCATCAATGAAAAACTGTTTTTT
NA	TRBV30	TRBD1	TRBJ2-5	CAWSTGSETQYF	TGTGCCTGGTCGACAGGGTCCGAGACCCAGTACTTC
NA	TRBV19	NA	TRBJ1-5	CASSNHRGNQPQHF	TGTGCCAGTAGTAACCACAGGGGCAATCAGCCCCAGCATTTT
NA	TRBV27	NA	TRBJ1-6	CASSHRVSYNSPLHF	TGTGCCAGCAGTCACAGGGTCTCCTATAATTCACCCCTCCACTTT
NA	TRBV4-3	NA	TRBJ2-1	CASSQDPLALQDEQFF	TGCGCCAGCAGCCAAGATCCCCTGGCGCTACAGGATGAGCAGTTCTTC
NA	TRBV24-1	TRBD1	TRBJ2-1	CATSDHPGTGSGEQFF	TGTGCCACCAGTGACCATCCAGGGACAGGGTCGGGTGAGCAGTTCTTC
NA	TRBV14	NA	TRBJ1-1	CASSQTTDVWVNEAFF	TGTGCCAGCAGCCAGACTACGGACGTTTGGGTTAATGAAGCTTTCTTT
NA	TRBV7-9	TRBD1	TRBJ1-5	CASSPGQGNNQPQHF	TGTGCCAGCAGCCCTGGACAGGGGAATAATCAGCCCCAGCATTTT
NA	TRBV5-1	NA	TRBJ2-1	CASSSVAVVGEQFF	TGCGCCAGCAGCTCCGTGGCGGTAGTGGGTGAGCAGTTCTTC
NA	TRBV5-1	NA	TRBJ2-3	CASSEAGRYTQYF	TGCGCCAGCAGTGAGGCAGGGAGGTATACGCAGTATTTT
once	TRBV18	NA	TRBJ1-2	CASSLQGPYGYTF	TGTGCCAGCTCACTACAGGGTCCCTATGGCTACACCTTC
NA	TRBV27	NA	TRBJ1-6	CASSLYQRDLGSPLHF	TGTGCCAGCAGTTTATACCAGCGGGACCTAGGTTCACCCCTCCACTTT
NA	TRBV9	TRBD1	TRBJ2-4	CASSVGQGGNIQYF	TGTGCCAGCAGCGTAGGACAGGGGGGGAACATTCAGTACTTC
NA	TRBV7-2	NA	TRBJ2-5	CASSLAAANWQTQYF	TGTGCCAGCAGCTTAGCGGCGGCTAACTGGCAGACCCAGTACTTC
few	TRBV9	NA	TRBJ2-2	CASSVLGLGGELFF	TGTGCCAGCAGCGTACTGGGGCTCGGCGGGGAGCTGTTTTTT
NA	TRBV10-3	NA	TRBJ1-2	CATQDRMDYGYTF	TGTGCCACTCAAGACAGGATGGACTATGGCTACACCTTC